This note documents a single T cell receptor beta chain sequence. No antigen is known for it. TCRdb reanalysed the reads using MiXCR and keeps one entry per CDR3 protein. The table shows 450,000 to 600,000 distinct CDR3 sequences, with under 55% occurring only once. The data were taken from a study of T cell repertoires in cytomegalovirus infection. The study's findings and limits: The ex vivo response showed dominance by HLA-C-restricted CMV-specific TCR beta clonotypes.

The TCR sequence derives from a human donor in good health (CMV status not recorded). Some clones in this sample may be carry-over from other donors' samples. The sample consisted of cultured PBMCs, taken from culture after CMV antigen stimulation.

The CDR3 sequence is CASSSISGSHETQYF. DNA for the CDR3: TGTGCCAGCAGCTCGATCAGCGGGAGTCACGAGACCCAGTACTTC. The chain couples TRBV7-2 to TRBJ2-5, with 8 bases identical to TRBD2. The V gene end was trimmed by 4 bases and the J gene end by 5 bases; junction bases not matched to a gene: 9. Per germline, CDR1 SGHTA and CDR2 FQGNSA. This CDR3 spans 15 amino acids.